A single sample gave rise to the 7 T cell receptor beta chains below, sequenced in a study of T cells in Graves' hyperthyroidism and ophthalmopathy. Template material for amplifying TCR beta CDR3 regions consisted of RNA transcripts. When the TCR CDR3 underwent first-round RT-PCR, the HTBI primer set was used. TCRdb reanalysed the multiplex PCR reads using MiXCR and keeps one entry per CDR3 protein. The sample includes roughly 700,000 distinct CDR3 sequences, roughly a third of them seen just once. Specimen: blood. The receptor set was obtained from a woman in her 40s with Graves' hyperthyroidism.

This clonotype was observed many times. The V gene is TRBV19, the J gene TRBJ2-7; 7 bases align to TRBD2. Germline CDR1 is LNHDA and CDR2 is SQIVND (reference sequence). V shed 4 bases and J 4 bases; nucleotides not matched to a gene: 4. There are 13 residues in the CDR3. The CDR3 is CASSSGSVYEQYF. The CDR3 DNA sequence: TGTGCCAGTAGTAGCGGGAGTGTGTACGAGCAGTACTTC. The whole variable domain, filled in from reference TRBV19 and TRBJ2-7, reads DGGITQSPKYLFRKEGQNVTLSCEQNLNHDAMYWYRQDPGQGLRLIYYSQIVNDFQKGDIAEGYSVSREKKESFPLTVTSAQKNPTAFYLCASSSGSVYEQYFGPGTRLTVT.

Many counts were recorded for this clonotype. Here the CDR3 reads CSASPGTDYEQYF. In DNA, the CDR3 is TGCAGTGCTAGTCCCGGGACTGACTACGAGCAGTACTTC. The chain is built from TRBV20-1 and TRBJ2-7, with TRBD2 as a possible D gene (6 bases). Per the germline V gene, CDR1 is DFQATT and CDR2 is SNEGSKA (reference sequence). This CDR3 is built from 13 residues. V lost 3 bases and J 3 bases, leaving 12 bases between the germline ends.

This clonotype has just a few counts. This chain joins TRBV20-1 and TRBJ1-4, with TRBD1 matching 7 bases. The trim removed 3 bases at V and 6 bases at J, leaving 10 bases unmatched. Germline V gene lookup returns CDR1 DFQATT and CDR2 SNEGSKA (reference sequence). The CDR3 contains 15 residues. The CDR3 region is CSASLLTGLHEKLFF. The CDR3 coding sequence is TGCAGTGCTAGCCTCTTGACAGGGCTCCATGAAAAACTGTTTTTT.

Of note for this clonotype: Compared with germline, one end of the junction differs, possibly owing to a read error. V usage is TRBV4-3 and J usage is TRBJ2-5; no definite D call. From germline, CDR1 is LGHNA and CDR2 YSLEER. The CDR3 contains 14 residues. For the CDR3, the DNA is TGCGCCAGCGGCCAAGATAGCCAGCTGCAGACCCAGTACTTC. The encoded protein is CASGQDSQLQTQYF.

This clonotype has a count of ten or more. The V call is TRBV7-2, the J call TRBJ2-5, with 7 bases aligning to TRBD2. The CDR3 extends over 17 amino acids. Trimming cost V 1 base and J 4 bases; bases outside gene matches: 12. Germline V gives CDR1 SGHTA, CDR2 FQGNSA. For the CDR3, the DNA is TGTGCCAGCAGCTTAGGGGTGGGGCTAGCGGCGGCAGAGACCCAGTACTTC. It codes for CASSLGVGLAAAETQYF. Based on the CDR3 plus reference TRBV7-2 and TRBJ2-5, the full variable domain is GAGVSQSPSNKVTEKGKDVELRCDPISGHTALYWYRQSLGQGLEFLIYFQGNSAPDKSGLPSDRFSAERTGGSVSTLTIQRTQQEDSAVYLCASSLGVGLAAAETQYFGPGTRLLVL.

This clonotype was detected ten times or more. The chain recombines TRBV29-1 with TRBJ1-1; D is unresolved. Germline CDR1 and CDR2: SQVTM and ANQGSEA. Trimming cost V 6 bases and J 1 base, with 15 bases left between them. The CDR3 spans 14 residues. The CDR3 DNA is TGCAGCGTATCTACCCTTACAGCGAACACTGAAGCTTTCTTT. Translating gives CSVSTLTANTEAFF.

In this sample, this clonotype turned up a few times. The chain couples TRBV6-4 to TRBJ2-2; no clear D gene. CDR1 MRHNA and CDR2 SNTAGT come from the germline V gene. Trimming removed 1 base from V and 5 bases from J, with 17 bases in between. The CDR3 has 17 residues. The CDR3 DNA reads TGTGCCAGCAGTGACTGGCCCGACCCCATGGGGACCGGGGAGCTGTTTTTT. Protein sequence: CASSDWPDPMGTGELFF.